This is a list of T cell receptor beta chains from one sample in a study of Graves' ophthalmopathy and Graves' hyperthyroidism. TCRdb ran MiXCR on the multiplex PCR reads and lists one entry per CDR3 protein. The sample lists about 700,000 distinct CDR3 sequences, roughly 39% seen once, with more than 2.5% in the top ten. The sequenced material came from peripheral blood. These receptors all come from an adult man with Graves' ophthalmopathy. CDR3s include the opening cysteine and the closing phenylalanine or tryptophan. D genes are given only for firm matches. Clone size appears in some rows only: once, few, many, or a class for an expanded clone.

abundance,d_gene,j_gene,v_gene,CDR3nt,CDR3aa
.,TRBD1,TRBJ1-5,TRBV10-2,TGCGCCAGCCAAACAGGGGGCGATCAGCCCCAGCATTTT,CASQTGGDQPQHF
.,TRBD1,TRBJ1-6,TRBV10-3,TGTGCCATCAGTGGGACAGGGTTTTCACCCCTCCACTTT,CAISGTGFSPLHF
few,TRBD1,TRBJ2-5,TRBV5-1,TGCGCCAGCAGCCTCCACCGACAGGGGGCGGGAGAGACCCAGTACTTC,CASSLHRQGAGETQYF
.,.,TRBJ2-2,TRBV7-3,TGTGCCAGCGCCTCCCTAAAAGGGACGAACACCGGGGAGCTGTTTTTT,CASASLKGTNTGELFF
many,TRBD2,TRBJ2-5,TRBV5-1,TGCGCCAGCAGCGGAGGACTAGCGGTATCGGAGACCCAGTACTTC,CASSGGLAVSETQYF
many,.,TRBJ1-5,TRBV19,TGTGCCAGTAGTTCCGGGGGGGTGGGCTTTTATCAGCCCCAGCATTTT,CASSSGGVGFYQPQHF
.,.,TRBJ1-1,TRBV29-1,TGCAGCGTTGAAGGGGTAGGTGAAGCTTTCTTT,CSVEGVGEAFF
.,TRBD2,TRBJ2-7,TRBV5-4,TGTGCCAGCAGCTTGAGACTAGCGGGGAGCTCCTACGAGCAGTACTTC,CASSLRLAGSSYEQYF
many,.,TRBJ1-2,TRBV5-1,TGCGCCAGCAGGTCAGGGGAACGTATGGGCTACACCTTC,CASRSGERMGYTF
.,TRBD1,TRBJ1-2,TRBV12-5,TGTGCCAGCAGTGACCCGGACAGGGGGCGGAATGGCTACACCTTC,CASSDPDRGRNGYTF
few,TRBD2,TRBJ2-2,TRBV12-3/TRBV12-4,TGTGCCAGCACCCGTCCTGGGGAGGGCCGCGGCACCGGGGAGCTGTTTTTT,CASTRPGEGRGTGELFF
.,TRBD1,TRBJ1-2,TRBV29-1,TGCAGCAGGCGACAGGGTGGTGCCTATGGCTACACCTTC,CSRRQGGAYGYTF
few,TRBD2,TRBJ2-5,TRBV6-5,TGTGCCAGCAGTTACGGACTAGCGGGGGCCCACCAAGAGACCCAGTACTTC,CASSYGLAGAHQETQYF
.,.,TRBJ2-7,TRBV4-1,TGCGCCAGCAGCCAAATATTTAAGGGCTACGAGCAGTACTTC,CASSQIFKGYEQYF
.,.,TRBJ2-7,TRBV6-5,TGTGCCAGCAGTTACTCCGGAAGGGGCTACGAGCAGTACTTC,CASSYSGRGYEQYF
many,TRBD1,TRBJ2-2,TRBV24-1,TGTGCCACCAGTGATTTTGAGGGACAGCTTGGCGGGGAGCTGTTTTTT,CATSDFEGQLGGELFF
.,.,TRBJ2-3,TRBV9,TGTGCCAGCAGCGTCTCCGGTTTTCGCACAGATACGCAGTATTTT,CASSVSGFRTDTQYF
few,.,TRBJ1-1,TRBV2,TGTGCCAGCTCACCACCTTCAGGGTTCACTGAAGCTTTCTTT,CASSPPSGFTEAFF
few,TRBD2,TRBJ2-5,TRBV12-3/TRBV12-4,TGTGCCAGCTCACCACTAGCGGAAGAGACCCAGTACTTC,CASSPLAEETQYF
.,.,TRBJ1-2,TRBV15,TGTGCCACCAGCGCGCATGGGTATGGCTACACCTTC,CATSAHGYGYTF
.,.,TRBJ2-2,TRBV7-4,TGTGCCAGCAGCTTAGCGAGCTCCGGGGAGCTGTTTTTT,CASSLASSGELFF
many,TRBD1,TRBJ1-2,TRBV9,TGTGCCAGCAGCGCGGAGGACAGGGTTAGCTATGGCTACACCTTC,CASSAEDRVSYGYTF
.,.,TRBJ2-5,TRBV6-5,TGTGCCAGCAGTGTGGACAGATTACAAGAGACCCAGTACTTC,CASSVDRLQETQYF
.,.,TRBJ1-1,TRBV4-1,TGCGCCAGCAGCCAAGACCCAGGGGAATCTGAAGCTTTCTTT,CASSQDPGESEAFF
.,.,TRBJ2-3,TRBV7-9,TGTGCCAGCAGCTTTCTATTAGGCACAGATACGCAGTATTTT,CASSFLLGTDTQYF
few,TRBD1,TRBJ2-6,TRBV2,TGTGCCAGCAGCAACGGGACAGGGACCAACGTCCTGACTTTC,CASSNGTGTNVLTF
.,TRBD1,TRBJ2-5,TRBV19,TGTGCCAGCAGCTTAGTGGGGCAGGGGGAGCAAGAGACCCAGTACTTC,CASSLVGQGEQETQYF
many,.,TRBJ1-6,TRBV16,TGTGCCAGCAGCGACCAGCATGCGTTGTCTAATTCACCCCTCCACTTT,CASSDQHALSNSPLHF
.,.,TRBJ1-5,TRBV7-9,TGTGCCAGCAGTTCATGGGGGGAGCAGCCCCAGCATTTT,CASSSWGEQPQHF
.,.,TRBJ2-1,TRBV15,TGTGCCACCAGCGTCGAGGACAGAGATTACAATGAGCAGTTCTTC,CATSVEDRDYNEQFF
.,.,TRBJ1-2,TRBV5-1,TGCGCCAGCAGCTGGGGTACGACAGGAGCTTATGGCTACACCTTC,CASSWGTTGAYGYTF
.,TRBD1,TRBJ2-2,TRBV19,TGTGCCACCCTCTCCGAGACAGGGTGGGGCACCGGGGAGCTGTTTTTT,CATLSETGWGTGELFF
many,.,TRBJ1-2,TRBV9,TGTGCCAGCAGCGGCAGGGGCATCTCCTATGGCTACACCTTC,CASSGRGISYGYTF
.,.,TRBJ1-6,TRBV6-6,TGTGCCAGCCTGACGGGTTCCTATAATTCACCCCTCCACTTT,CASLTGSYNSPLHF
.,.,TRBJ2-5,TRBV12-3/TRBV12-4,TGTGCTAGTGGTCCGAGCTACGAGACCCAGTACTTC,CASGPSYETQYF
few,TRBD2,TRBJ2-7,TRBV12-3/TRBV12-4,TGTGCCAGCAGTCCTCAAGCGGGGAGGCTAGCCTACGAGCAGTACTTC,CASSPQAGRLAYEQYF
many,.,TRBJ2-7,TRBV10-3,TGTGCCATCAGTGGCATTACGGGCTCCTACGAGCAGTACTTC,CAISGITGSYEQYF
.,TRBD1,TRBJ2-7,TRBV18,TGTGCCAGCTCAATAATGGGTCGGACAGGGGCCGGATACGAGCAGTACTTC,CASSIMGRTGAGYEQYF
many,.,TRBJ2-5,TRBV7-9,TGTGCCAGCAGCTTGTTCCCCCAACAGGAGACCCAGTACTTC,CASSLFPQQETQYF
few,.,TRBJ1-3,TRBV6-5,TGTGCCAGCAGTTACTCGTACAGGACCGGAAACACCATATATTTT,CASSYSYRTGNTIYF
once,.,TRBJ2-5,TRBV7-9,TGTGCCAGTAGCTTAGTTTTAGAGACCCGGTACTTC,CASSLVLETRYF
many,.,TRBJ2-7,TRBV7-9,TGTGCCAGCAGCTTGTCGAGCCACGAGCAGTACTTC,CASSLSSHEQYF
.,.,TRBJ1-2,TRBV5-4,TGTGCCAGCAGCTTGCCGTGGACGGGAAATGGCTACACCTTC,CASSLPWTGNGYTF
.,TRBD1,TRBJ2-7,TRBV25-1,TGTGCCAGCAGTGCTGGGACAGGGGACTCCTCCTACGAGCAGTACTTC,CASSAGTGDSSYEQYF
.,TRBD1,TRBJ1-1,TRBV25-1,TGTGCCAGCAGCCAAACCGTGGTGCAGGGGGCTTGGAACACTGAAGCTTTCTTT,CASSQTVVQGAWNTEAFF